The clone carrying this T cell receptor (beta chain) occurred many times. One entry per CDR3 protein results from TCRdb running MiXCR on the RACE reads. Among about 42,000 distinct CDR3 sequences listed, around 12% were seen once. The data are from a study of human T cells and chemical hapten exposure. The time point: pre-sensitization, week 0. The treatment was: therapeutic diphenylcyclopropenone sensitization with weekly scalp DPC. The TCR was taken from a woman in her twenties or thirties with alopecia areata. Some clones in this sample may be carry-over from other donors' samples. The specimen was whole blood, collected in connection with sensitization to the hapten diphenylcyclopropenone (DPC).

The CDR3 loop is CASGPPYEQYF. As DNA, the CDR3 is TGTGCCAGCGGGCCCCCGTACGAGCAGTACTTC. V gene TRBV3-1 combines with J gene TRBJ2-7; unclear D gene. Germline-derived CDR1 and CDR2 are LGHDT and YNNKEL (reference sequence). Trimming left V 8 bases short and J 4 bases short, with 9 bases between. This CDR3 region has 11 residues.